The 14 T cell receptor beta chains below all came from one sample that was sequenced in a study of T cells in Graves' hyperthyroidism and ophthalmopathy. Amplified TCR beta CDR3 regions derived from RNA transcripts. With the HTBI primer set, the TCR CDR3 went through a first round of RT-PCR. One entry per CDR3 protein results from TCRdb running MiXCR on the multiplex PCR reads. The table has about 410,000 distinct CDR3 sequences, about 14% seen once; the top ten hold about 18%. The sequenced sample consisted of blood. Source of these receptors: a woman aged 25 to 39 with Graves' ophthalmopathy.

This clonotype was counted between two and nine times. The CDR3 nucleotides read TGTGCCAGCATGTGGTGGGACACCTCCTACGAGCAGTACTTC. Its protein product is CASMWWDTSYEQYF. This chain joins TRBV5-5 and TRBJ2-7; a weak D match, TRBD1 (6 bases). There are 14 residues in the CDR3. CDR1 and CDR2 from the germline V gene are SGHKS and YYEKEE (reference sequence). Deletions cut 6 bases from V and 0 bases from J, with 13 bases between.

In this sample, this clonotype turned up many times. This chain joins TRBV2 and TRBJ1-2, with 8 bases lining up with TRBD1. The CDR3 runs to 13 residues. V shed 8 bases and J 7 bases; nucleotides not matched to a gene: 9. The germline gives CDR1 SNHLY, CDR2 FYNNEI. This CDR3 reads CASDRAGGGGYTF. The CDR3 DNA reads as TGTGCCAGCGATCGGGCAGGGGGCGGTGGCTACACCTTC.

This clonotype was seen at least ten times. V usage is TRBV6-1 and J usage is TRBJ1-1, with D unresolved. The CDR3 is 11 residues long. Germline V gene lookup returns CDR1 MNHNS and CDR2 SASEGT. Deletions cut 8 bases from V and 2 bases from J, with 6 bases between. The CDR3 here is CASGYNTEAFF. DNA of the CDR3: TGTGCCAGCGGGTATAACACTGAAGCTTTCTTT.

This clonotype was observed at least ten times. This chain uses TRBV12-5 with TRBJ1-1; a possible D gene is TRBD1 (6 bases). Germline assignment: CDR1 LGHNT and CDR2 FRNRAP. The length of the CDR3 is 13 residues. Trimming pared 9 bases from V and 2 bases from J, leaving 13 bases between. The CDR3 region is CASPGQINTEAFF. CDR3 DNA: TGTGCTAGCCCAGGACAGATCAACACTGAAGCTTTCTTT.

Ten or more counts support this clonotype. J is TRBJ1-6 and V is TRBV5-5, with a tentative D call TRBD1 (5 bases). The CDR3 has 15 residues. In germline, CDR1 is SGHKS, CDR2 YYEKEE (reference sequence). The V end lost 4 bases, the J end lost 11 bases, and 19 bases lay between the germline ends. CDR3 sequence: CASSRTDNPAAPLHF. In DNA form, the CDR3 reads TGTGCCAGCAGCCGAACGGACAATCCAGCGGCACCCCTCCACTTT.

This clonotype was recorded at least ten times. The chain combines TRBV24-1 with TRBJ2-7; 7 bases are shared with TRBD1. CDR1 KGHDR and CDR2 SFDVKD come from the germline V gene. The CDR3 sequence is 14 residues long. V shed 2 bases and J 2 bases; nucleotides not matched to a gene: 2. The CDR3 sequence: CATSDSTGAYEQYF. The CDR3 DNA is TGTGCCACCAGTGATTCAACAGGGGCCTACGAGCAGTACTTC.

This clonotype was found many times. V is TRBV5-1 and J is TRBJ1-2, with D unresolved. The CDR3 has 17 amino acids. Trimming removed 0 bases at V and 0 bases at J, with 15 bases between. Germline V gives CDR1 SGHRS, CDR2 YFSETQ. DNA for the CDR3: TGCGCCAGCAGCTTGGATTCTGCGGCCTACGCTAACTATGGCTACACCTTC. Translating gives CASSLDSAAYANYGYTF.

This chain connects TRBV20-1 to TRBJ2-3; the match to TRBD2 covers 11 bases. V lost 4 bases, J lost 4 bases, and 4 bases stayed unmatched. CDR1 and CDR2 (germline): DFQATT, SNEGSKA (reference sequence). The CDR3 has 14 residues. The CDR3 nucleotides are TGCAGTGCTACGACTAGCGGGGTACCAGATACGCAGTATTTT. This gives the protein CSATTSGVPDTQYF.

The rearrangement uses TRBV12-5 and TRBJ2-5; 13 positions agree with TRBD2. CDR3 size: 16 residues. With 5 bases clipped from V and 5 bases from J, the junction kept 8 bases outside the gene matches. Germline loops: CDR1 LGHNT, CDR2 FRNRAP. Here the CDR3 DNA reads TGTGCTAGTGGTACCGGGACTAGCGGGATGGAGGAGACCCAGTACTTC. This translates into CASGTGTSGMEETQYF.

In nucleotides, the CDR3 is TGTGCCAGCGCTGACCCTTGGGGGGGTTTCAGCACCGGGGAGCTGTTTTTT. Translating it yields CASADPWGGFSTGELFF. The chain carries TRBV6-1 and TRBJ2-2; TRBD2 aligns across 7 bases. The CDR3 has 17 residues. Germline V lookup: CDR1 MNHNS, CDR2 SASEGT. V trimming: 8 bases; J trimming: 4 bases; junction bases outside the gene matches: 16.

This clonotype was detected ten times or more. V and J are TRBV6-1 and TRBJ2-5, with no clear D. V lost 1 base and J 1 base, leaving 10 bases between the germline ends. CDR3 length: 15 amino acids. Germline values: CDR1 MNHNS, CDR2 SASEGT. DNA of the CDR3: TGTGCCAGCAGTGAAGAGAGCAGGAGCCAAGAGACCCAGTACTTC. It yields the protein CASSEESRSQETQYF.

This clonotype was detected many times. The J gene is TRBJ2-3, the V gene TRBV20-1, with 7 bases fitting TRBD1. After removal of 4 bases from V and 5 bases from J, the junction contained 6 bases not matched to a gene. The CDR3 spans 13 residues. CDR1 and CDR2 (germline): DFQATT, SNEGSKA (reference sequence). The CDR3 region is CSATTGAGDTQYF. CDR3 nucleotides: TGCAGTGCTACCACAGGGGCGGGAGATACGCAGTATTTT.

This clonotype showed up many times. This chain connects TRBV3-1 to TRBJ1-6; D is undetermined. The CDR3 is 15 residues long. Germline V gene lookup returns CDR1 LGHDT and CDR2 YNNKEL (reference sequence). V lost 3 bases and J lost 9, with 15 bases in between. The CDR3 DNA reads as TGTGCCAGCAGCCAGATGGGGATGCCGGGTTCACCCCTCCACTTT. Amino acid sequence: CASSQMGMPGSPLHF.

In its sample, this clonotype was seen many times. The chain is built from TRBV7-2 and TRBJ2-1; D unclear. The length of the CDR3 is 13 residues. Deletions cut 5 bases from V and 6 bases from J, with 11 bases between. Per germline, CDR1 SGHTA and CDR2 FQGNSA. The CDR3 nucleotides read TGTGCCAGCAGCAGCCGCTTTGGCAATGAGCAGTTCTTC. Its translation: CASSSRFGNEQFF. The full variable domain, in which reference TRBV7-2 and TRBJ2-1 provide the parts outside the CDR3, is GAGVSQSPSNKVTEKGKDVELRCDPISGHTALYWYRQSLGQGLEFLIYFQGNSAPDKSGLPSDRFSAERTGGSVSTLTIQRTQQEDSAVYLCASSSRFGNEQFFGPGTRLTVL.